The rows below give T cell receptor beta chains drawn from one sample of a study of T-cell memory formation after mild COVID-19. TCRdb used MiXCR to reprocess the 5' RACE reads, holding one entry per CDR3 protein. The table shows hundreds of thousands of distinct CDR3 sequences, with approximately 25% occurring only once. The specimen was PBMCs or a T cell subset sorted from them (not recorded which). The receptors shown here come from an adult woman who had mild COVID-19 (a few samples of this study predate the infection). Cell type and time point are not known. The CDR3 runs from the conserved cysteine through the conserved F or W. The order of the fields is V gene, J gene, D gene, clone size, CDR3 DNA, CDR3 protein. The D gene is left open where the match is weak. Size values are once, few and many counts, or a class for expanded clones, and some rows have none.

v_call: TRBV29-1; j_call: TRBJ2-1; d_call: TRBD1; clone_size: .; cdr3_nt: TGCAGCGTTGAAAGGGGGCAGGGCCAAGCCAATGAGCAGTTCTTC; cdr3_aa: CSVERGQGQANEQFF
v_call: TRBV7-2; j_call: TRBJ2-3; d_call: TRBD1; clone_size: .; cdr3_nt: TGTGCCAGCAGCTTAGCGACAGGGGGCGCGAATACGCAGTATTTT; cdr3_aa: CASSLATGGANTQYF
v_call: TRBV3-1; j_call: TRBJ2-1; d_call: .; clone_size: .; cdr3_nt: TGTGCCAGCAGCCAAGATCAGGGCTCCGAGCAGTTCTTC; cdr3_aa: CASSQDQGSEQFF
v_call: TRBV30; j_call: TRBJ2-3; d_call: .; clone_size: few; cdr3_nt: TGTGCCTGGAGTGTACACGCGGCGGGGACAGATACGCAGTATTTT; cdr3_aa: CAWSVHAAGTDTQYF
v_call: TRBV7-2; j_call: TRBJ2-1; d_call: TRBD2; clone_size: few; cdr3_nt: TGTGCCAGCAGCCGCACTAGCGGAGCCCACAATGAGCAGTTCTTC; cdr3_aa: CASSRTSGAHNEQFF
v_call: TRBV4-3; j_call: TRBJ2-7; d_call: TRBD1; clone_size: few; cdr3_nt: TGCGCCAGCAGCCCCGGGACAGGAAGCGCCTACGAGCAGTACTTC; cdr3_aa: CASSPGTGSAYEQYF
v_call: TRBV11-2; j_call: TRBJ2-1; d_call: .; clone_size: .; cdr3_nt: TGTGCCAGCAGCTTAGAGGGCTTCTACAATGAGCAGTTCTTC; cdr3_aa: CASSLEGFYNEQFF
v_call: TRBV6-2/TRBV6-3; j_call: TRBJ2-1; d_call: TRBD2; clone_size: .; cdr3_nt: TGTGCCAGCAGCGCAAGCGGGACGGCCTACAATGAGCAGTTCTTC; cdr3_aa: CASSASGTAYNEQFF
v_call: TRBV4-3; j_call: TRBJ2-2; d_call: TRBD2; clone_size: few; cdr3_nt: TGCGCCAGCAGCCAAGTTTACAGCGGGAGGATATATTGTGAGCTGTTTTTT; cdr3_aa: CASSQVYSGRIYCELFF
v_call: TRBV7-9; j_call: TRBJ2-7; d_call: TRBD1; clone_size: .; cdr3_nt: TGTGCCAGCAGCTTCGGACAGGGGGCCGACGAGCAGTACTTC; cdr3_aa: CASSFGQGADEQYF
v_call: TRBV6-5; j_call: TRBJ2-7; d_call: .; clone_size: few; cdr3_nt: TGTGCCAGCAGGGGGACCGACAGAACCTTGGGCGAGCAGTACTTC; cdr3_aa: CASRGTDRTLGEQYF
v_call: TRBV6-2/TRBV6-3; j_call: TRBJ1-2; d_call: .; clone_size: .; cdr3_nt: TGTGCCAGCAGTTACTCGGCCAGGGTCTATGGCTACACCTTC; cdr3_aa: CASSYSARVYGYTF
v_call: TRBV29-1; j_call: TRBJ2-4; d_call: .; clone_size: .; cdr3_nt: TGCAGCGCTCTCGAAAAACTAGCAGCCAAAAACATTCAGTACTTC; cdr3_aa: CSALEKLAAKNIQYF
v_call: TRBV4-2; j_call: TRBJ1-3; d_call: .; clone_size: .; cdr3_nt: TGTGCCAGCAGCCAAGATTCCGGGGGCGTAAACACCATATATTTT; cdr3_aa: CASSQDSGGVNTIYF
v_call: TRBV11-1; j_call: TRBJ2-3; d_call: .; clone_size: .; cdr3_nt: TGTGCCAGCAGCTTAGCGCTAAGCCCGTTTGGGGGGGATACGCAGTATTTT; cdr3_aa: CASSLALSPFGGDTQYF